The entry below gives a single T cell receptor (beta chain) sequence along with its context. This clonotype is a singleton in its sample. What this receptor recognizes is not known. Per-base qualities were not stored, and no clone one base away is much larger. A single read constitutes weak evidence. This sample stems from a study of CD8 T cells in Susac syndrome (dated by TCRdb to between 2019 and 2020). Describing the broader study: Whether CD8+ T cell activation and differentiation in Susac syndrome was antigen driven was tested using repertoire sequencing.

V loses 6 bases at its end and J loses 7 bases; junction bases beyond the gene matches: 9. The germline V gene (reference sequence) supplies CDR1 LNHDA and CDR2 SQIVND. Measured from the cysteine to the phenylalanine, the CDR3 is 14 residues long. Kept here is only the CDR3 DNA, which spans 42 bases and is read in frame from base 1. Peripheral blood CD8+ and CD4+ T cells from healthy donors, Susac syndrome patients and multiple sclerosis patients were profiled using high-throughput TCR beta sequencing. Multiple sclerosis controls were treatment-naive patients with stable or active relapsing-remitting disease fulfilling revised McDonald criteria. Bulk CD8+ and CD4+ T cells were purified by magnetic negative isolation, whereas CD8+ TEMRA cells were enriched by FACS. Blood was collected in EDTA tubes and processed within 24 hours, with PBMCs isolated through density gradient centrifugation. PBMCs intended for TCR sequencing were cryopreserved in liquid nitrogen and thawed later in a water bath at 37 degrees C. A purity of at least 90% was achieved for sorted or isolated CD4+, CD8+ and CD8+ TEMRA cells.

Points the paper makes about the study in general: The number of individuals in the TCR sequencing and HLA analysis was recognized as being relatively small.

RNA was extracted using the RNeasy kit, and about 0.45 to 1 microgram was reverse transcribed with random hexamers. TCR beta CDR3 regions were amplified with the immunoSEQ multiplex PCR assay covering 54 Vbeta and 13 Jbeta segments. Bias from PCR amplification was corrected by using a synthetic template baseline for primer optimization and for computational correction. In the paper's pipeline: Reads were annotated to V, D and J genes according to IMGT and were analyzed with immunoSEQ Analyzer, with only productive sequences retained. To calculate clonality, Shannon entropy was normalized by log2 of the number of productive unique sequences and then subtracted from one. For each patient and control, public and private clones were evaluated among the 100 most prevalent clones. Clones were defined as Susac-specific if absent from the healthy and MS cohorts, from some 1,000 published viral clones and from other ImmuneACCESS disease sequences. TCRdb reran the public reads through fastp at Q25 and MiXCR, keeping productive beta chains. Duplicate CDR3 protein sequences are folded into a single record with the most common DNA and genes. The V and J calls were not made by the authors but by TCRdb's processing. The sample table records about 200,000 distinct CDR3 sequences; over 90% of these occur just once. The ten biggest clones cover approximately 0.097% of the sample.

The rearrangement joined TRBV19 to TRBJ2-3, and TRBD1 matches 8 of the central bases. The specimen sequenced was CD4+ T cells from PBMCs. This sequence was found in a human donor with multiple sclerosis. The sequenced DNA is TGTGCCAGTAGGGACGACAGGGGTAGCAATACGCAGTATTTT. This translates into CASRDDRGSNTQYF.